Below, one T cell receptor (beta chain) is given with its context. V dropped 3 bases and J dropped 4 bases, with 15 bases sitting between them. This CDR3 is built from 14 residues. CDR1 is DFQATT, CDR2 SNEGSKA, per germline (reference sequence). This sample is part of a study of blood T cells in healthy people across ages. A J-beta primer mix and a sample-barcoded 5' primer were used in a second PCR of about 7 to 11 cycles. TCRdb reprocessed the 5' RACE reads via MiXCR and lists one record per CDR3 protein. In the table there are more than 450,000 distinct CDR3 sequences, about 27% of which are singletons. These records were also assigned to another study, of T cells of mothers and their children.

The genes are TRBV20-1 and TRBJ2-5, with D possibly being TRBD1 or TRBD2 (5 bases each). This clonotype originated in a boy aged 2 to 10 in good health. The sequenced sample consisted of blood. CDR3 bases: TGCAGTGCTAGTGGCCCCCAGGGAGTAGAGACCCAGTACTTC. Encoded protein: CSASGPQGVETQYF.